The TCR beta chain under discussion was sequenced for a study of shared clonotypes between healthy human individuals. Clones were sequenced by immunoSEQ multiplex PCR, and TCRdb holds only the in-frame ones, with some missing. This table holds millions of clones, just under 95% found once. The V gene's germline CDR1 is PRHDT and CDR2 FYEKMQ (reference sequence). The CDR3 loop spans 15 amino acids. Trimming shortened V by 0 bases and J by 8 bases, and 11 bases separated the two germline ends. Naive CD8 cells were CD45RO-negative, positively selected for CCR7, excluding terminally differentiated effector memory CD45RA+ cells.

This TCR derives from a man between 18 and 35 years old in good health. Sequencing used naive CD8+ T cells sorted from blood. The V gene is TRBV13, the J gene TRBJ1-6; possibly TRBD1 for D (6 bases). For the CDR3, the DNA is TGTGCCAGCAGCTTAGGGTGGGGGGCTCATTCACCCCTCCACTTT. Its translation: CASSLGWGAHSPLHF.